The T cell receptor beta chain described here comes from a study of T cells in Graves' hyperthyroidism and ophthalmopathy. Overall study findings and caveats: A model using 13 V-J features told ophthalmopathy apart from stable hyperthyroidism.

V gave up 3 bases and J gave up 4 bases, with 16 bases separating them. This CDR3 contains 17 residues. Per germline, CDR1 MNHEY and CDR2 SMNVEV (reference sequence). Amplification of TCR beta CDR3 regions used RNA as the template. Carried out on the TCR CDR3, a first-round RT-PCR used the HTBI primer set. TCRdb recomputed calls from the multiplex PCR reads with MiXCR, one row per CDR3 protein. This sample has a few hundred thousand distinct CDR3 sequences; 12% to 15% occur once, and the top ten carry approximately 19%. This clonotype came up many times. Antigen: not known. Clinicians diagnosed patients from clinical symptoms, serum thyroxine and TRAb, thyroid ultrasound and orbital computed tomography.

Sequencing was carried out using blood. This clonotype was obtained from a woman aged 60 to 75 with Graves' ophthalmopathy. The V call is TRBV27, the J call TRBJ2-6, with D perhaps being TRBD1 or TRBD2 (5 bases each). Here the CDR3 reads CASSFDSSSGGANVLTF. The DNA of the CDR3 is TGTGCCAGCAGTTTCGACAGTTCCTCGGGGGGGGCCAACGTCCTGACTTTC.